Detailed here is one T cell receptor (beta chain). Its antigen is not yet known. Base quality data are lacking; no much larger clone is found one base away. The sample's time point label is to be understood as: baseline before first vaccination. Samples from vaccinated people were obtained from the UK trials COV001 and COV002, which included a single-blind randomized controlled phase 2/3 trial of AZD1222 (ChAdOx1 nCoV-19) in healthy adults. Trial participant PBMC samples were collected at day 0 and day 28 after the second dose for TCRbeta chain sequencing. This entry is derived from a study of T cell responses to AZD1222 COVID-19 vaccine (dated by TCRdb to the early 2020s). Context from the whole study: AZD1222 recipients given second doses at about 4 weeks or at about 12 weeks were pooled, since spike-specific TCR depth and breadth were not found to differ between the two schedules. TCR sequencing covered over 230 trial participants: about 210 given two doses of AZD1222 and about 26 given two doses of MenACWY control vaccine. Trial participants were enrolled by age into 18-55, 56-69 and 70-plus year subgroups, with 148, 28 and 57 TCR-sequenced participants respectively.

CDR1 and CDR2, per the germline V gene (reference sequence), are MNHEY and SMNVEV. V loses 5 bases, J loses 8 bases, and the germline ends lie 15 bases apart. Spanning cysteine to phenylalanine, the CDR3 consists of 13 amino acids. The DNA shown is the 39-base CDR3, in frame from base 1. What the authors observed across the whole study: Epitopes outside the regions mutated in the B.1.351 and B.1.1.7 variants were reportedly recognized by nearly half of the unique spike-specific TCRs. Because no day 14 peak-response samples were available, the repertoires could be characterized only after the peak T cell response. CD4 TCRs associated with the vaccine covered the entire spike protein, and the dominant responses were in regions 160-218 and 743-854. In the small 56-69-year group, the increase in depth fell short of significance, most likely because of low power. After two AZD1222 doses, spike-specific TCR breadth and depth were significantly higher than at day 0 and than in MenACWY recipients. Conclusions about previously exposed vaccinees were limited because only six or seven AZD1222 recipients were SARS-CoV-2 seropositive at baseline. Most participants were white British and females outnumbered males, and the authors suggested that clonal diversity may have been underestimated.

The CDR3 regions of human TCRbeta chains were subjected to immunosequencing. In the source study's methods: Repertoire TCRs were matched against a reference library of SARS-CoV-2-specific TCRs generated with the MIRA antigen-specificity platform. Breadth was defined as the fraction of unique TCRs that were SARS-CoV-2-associated. Depth was defined as the fraction of total T cells that were SARS-CoV-2-associated. Each spike-specific TCR was assigned to its reactive spike region and to a CD4 or CD8 class using the MIRA data. Log10-transformed breadth and depth values were compared by one-way ANOVA with Sidak's multiple comparisons tests. What TCRdb holds here is the immuneACCESS table cut down to in-frame rearrangements. Part of the clones is not present; checked against another copy, under half of the missing clones reflect an unresolved V gene, and the others are unexplained. That table furnishes V, J and clone size, whereas the DNA furnished D and trimming. The sample data list 100,000 to 150,000 clones, and 92% of these were observed just once. The ten largest clones take up over 0.95% of the sample.

Specimen: peripheral blood, collected on day 0 of AZD1222 vaccination. The chain was built from TRBV27 and TRBJ1-1; D gene: possibly TRBD1, on 5 matching bases. This clonotype originated in an adult in good health. The DNA is as follows: TGTGCCAGCAGTATTGGTCTGGGGGTAGAAGCTTTCTTT. Translated, it reads CASSIGLGVEAFF.